Below, 2 T cell receptor beta chains from the same sample are listed, as sequenced in a study of blood T cell repertoires in COVID-19 (dated by TCRdb to 2019 to 2021). Library preparation used the immunoSEQ multiplex PCR assay. TCRdb holds this immuneACCESS table with in-frame rearrangements only. Some clones are missing; in checked studies, unresolved V genes explain under half, and the rest has no known cause. A total of approximately 140,000 clones appear in this sample, about 84% of them only once. Under 9.5% of the sample rests with the top ten. The sample consisted of peripheral blood. The receptors derive from an elderly woman in a cohort sampled during active or convalescent COVID-19.

This chain joins TRBV4-3 and TRBJ2-1; 7 nucleotides line up with TRBD2. Germline values: CDR1 LGHNA, CDR2 YSLEER. V was clipped by 1 base and J by 4 bases; unmatched bases: 7. The CDR3 covers 16 residues. The CDR3: CASSQGSGRGYNEQFF. CDR3 DNA sequence: TGCGCCAGCAGCCAAGGGTCGGGGAGGGGATACAATGAGCAGTTCTTC.

The CDR3 region has the DNA TGTGCCAGCAGCTTCCGCGACAGGGGCCCCCTTAGCACAGATACGCAGTATTTT. The encoded protein is CASSFRDRGPLSTDTQYF. V usage is TRBV7-8 and J usage is TRBJ2-3; 8 positions agree with TRBD1. Germline V gene data show CDR1 as SGHVS and CDR2 as FQNEAQ. CDR3 length: 18 amino acids. Trimming took 3 bases from V and 0 from J; bases not matched to a gene: 11.